These 4 T cell receptor beta chains originate from one sample sequenced in a study of blood T cell repertoires in COVID-19 (dated by TCRdb to 2018 to 2021). Libraries were prepared through the immunoSEQ multiplex PCR assay. TCRdb limited this immuneACCESS table to in-frame rearrangements with V and J called. A share of clones is missing; checked studies link under half to unresolved V genes, and the rest is unexplained. The sample records some 55,000 clones, around four fifths of which are singletons. The ten largest make up about 2% of the sample. Sequenced: peripheral blood. The receptors derive from a woman aged 55 to 70 with acute or convalescent COVID-19.

The chain carries TRBV11-2 and TRBJ1-2, with D possibly being TRBD1 (6 bases). Germline loops: CDR1 SGHAT, CDR2 FQNNGV. The CDR3 spans 14 residues. The V end was cut by 6 bases, the J end by 4 bases, with 15 bases between. In DNA form, the CDR3 reads TGTGCCAGCAGTTTCAGGACAGAGTCCTATGGCTACACCTTC. Translated: CASSFRTESYGYTF.

This chain uses TRBV5-1 with TRBJ1-6, with D possibly TRBD1 on 6 matching bases. The V end lost 2 bases, the J end lost 6 bases, and 12 bases lay between the germline ends. The CDR3 consists of 15 residues. Germline V gene sequence: CDR1 SGHRS, CDR2 YFSETQ. CDR3 region: CASSFSDRINSPLHF. DNA for the CDR3: TGCGCCAGCAGCTTTAGTGACAGGATTAATTCACCCCTCCACTTT.

This clone occurred once. The gene calls are TRBV20-1 and TRBJ2-1, with 12 bases lining up with TRBD2. The V gene's germline CDR1 is DFQATT and CDR2 SNEGSKA (reference sequence). CDR3 length equals 14 residues. V shed 3 bases and J 8 bases; nucleotides not matched to a gene: 5. The DNA for the CDR3 is TGCAGTGCTAGTCTAGCGGGGGGGCGGCATGAGCAGTTCTTC. Residues: CSASLAGGRHEQFF.

This clone turned up a few times. The chain recombines TRBV24-1 with TRBJ1-2; TRBD1 matches 12 bases. CDR3 size: 14 residues. From germline, CDR1 is KGHDR and CDR2 SFDVKD. Trimming took 7 bases from V and 8 from J; bases not matched to a gene: 7. In DNA form, the CDR3 reads TGTGCCACCAGGTCAAAGGGACAGGGGGCGGGCTACACCTTC. Residues: CATRSKGQGAGYTF.